The 32 T cell receptor beta chains given below trace back to one sample, sequenced in a study of regulatory T cells in long-lasting Graves disease. Documented time point: newly diagnosed GD, antithyroid drugs for less than 3 months. There was RNA extracted from PBMCs, and the TCR library was made from it. Investigators prepared the TCR beta libraries by applying iRepertoire HTBI primers and Arm-PCR of CDR3 regions. MiXCR was run by TCRdb on the multiplex PCR reads, yielding one entry per CDR3 protein. The sample records more than 400,000 distinct CDR3 sequences, 15% to 20% being singletons. These same data were also listed under a study on T cells in Graves' hyperthyroidism and ophthalmopathy.

The specimen was peripheral blood mononuclear cells (PBMCs), collected at new diagnosis, from a patient treated with antithyroid drugs. The receptor source for this set is a man in his forties with Graves disease.

This clonotype has a count of ten or more. J is TRBJ2-2 and V is TRBV20-1, with 8 bases identical to TRBD2. This CDR3 region has 13 residues. The V segment lost 3 bases and the J segment 4 bases; nucleotides outside the gene matches: 1. The germline V gene has CDR1 DFQATT and CDR2 SNEGSKA (reference sequence). The CDR3 loop is CSASGRGTGELFF. DNA of the CDR3: TGCAGTGCTAGCGGGAGGGGCACCGGGGAGCTGTTTTTT.

This clonotype has a count of ten or more. This sequence joins TRBV19 and TRBJ2-7; 13 nucleotides match TRBD2. The germline gives CDR1 LNHDA, CDR2 SQIVND (reference sequence). The CDR3 spans 13 residues. V lost 10 bases, J lost 7 bases, and 7 bases stayed unmatched. The CDR3 reads CATATSGRREQYF. The DNA of the CDR3 is TGTGCCACCGCGACTAGCGGGAGGAGGGAGCAGTACTTC.

Ten or more counts support this clonotype. This sequence joins TRBV28 and TRBJ1-1; D unresolved. Germline V gives CDR1 MDHEN, CDR2 SYDVKM. The length of the CDR3 is 13 residues. Trimming took 6 bases from V and 1 from J, leaving 9 bases between them. The CDR3 loop is CASRGEGNTEAFF. DNA of the CDR3: TGTGCCAGCAGGGGTGAAGGGAACACTGAAGCTTTCTTT.

This chain links TRBV19 with TRBJ2-1; D is ambiguous. The CDR3 has 15 amino acids. Germline-derived CDR1 and CDR2 are LNHDA and SQIVND (reference sequence). V gave up 3 bases and J gave up 0 bases, with 9 bases separating them. CDR3 in amino acids: CASSIAGSSYNEQFF. CDR3 sequence (DNA): TGTGCCAGTAGTATTGCAGGTAGCTCCTACAATGAGCAGTTCTTC.

This clonotype was counted many times. The chain carries TRBV11-3 and TRBJ2-7; possibly TRBD1 or TRBD2 for D (10 bases each). CDR3 length equals 16 residues. The germline gives CDR1 SGHNT, CDR2 YENEEA. The V gene lost 4 bases and the J gene lost 6 bases, with 22 bases spanning the gap. In DNA form, the CDR3 reads TGTGCCAGCAGCTCGACAGGGGGCCTAGCGGGAGTCGAGCAGTACTTC. This sequence encodes CASSSTGGLAGVEQYF.

The rearrangement uses TRBV3-1 and TRBJ2-1; 9 bases map to TRBD1. The V gene's germline CDR1 is LGHDT and CDR2 YNNKEL (reference sequence). The J segment lost 7 bases and the V segment lost 4 bases, leaving 14 bases of the junction unmatched. The CDR3 loop spans 17 amino acids. CDR3 protein: CASSPARGQGSRNEQFF. The CDR3 nucleotides are TGTGCCAGCAGCCCCGCCCGAGGACAGGGGTCCAGAAATGAGCAGTTCTTC.

This clonotype occurred a few times. The J gene is TRBJ1-1, the V gene TRBV5-8; D uncertain. Germline lookup yields CDR1 SGHTS and CDR2 YDEGEE. With 6 bases removed from V and 8 bases from J, the gap between germline ends came to 11 bases. CDR3 size: 11 residues. The CDR3 DNA is TGTGCCAGCACTCGCACTAGGGAAGCTTTCTTT. Translating gives CASTRTREAFF.

In this sample, this clonotype turned up many times. The genes are TRBV20-1 and TRBJ2-7; the D is unclear. V shed 6 bases and J shed 1 base, with 7 bases lying between them. Germline assignment: CDR1 DFQATT and CDR2 SNEGSKA (reference sequence). The length of the CDR3 is 11 residues. DNA for the CDR3: TGCAGTGCGCTGGCTTCCTACGAGCAGTACTTC. Translation gives CSALASYEQYF.

This clonotype has just one count. The CDR3 sequence is CASSDTGAARAKNIQFF. Here the CDR3 DNA reads TGTGCCAGCAGCGACACAGGGGCGGCTAGAGCCAAAAACATTCAGTTCTTC. The chain uses TRBV6-1 and TRBJ2-1; 7 positions agree with TRBD1. The CDR3 extends over 17 amino acids. The V gene's germline CDR1 is MNHNS and CDR2 SASEGT. Trimming at V came to 6 bases and at J to 13 bases, leaving 24 bases not matched to a gene.

This clonotype was seen only a few times. The chain links TRBV29-1 to TRBJ2-7, with a possible D match to TRBD2 (7 bases). This CDR3 contains 17 residues. The V end lost 4 bases, the J end lost 4 bases, and 26 bases lay between the germline ends. Germline lookup yields CDR1 SQVTM and CDR2 ANQGSEA. The CDR3 DNA reads TGCAGCGTTGGGGGGGCGCTTAATCGCGGGAGTGGGTACGAGCAGTACTTC. Translation gives CSVGGALNRGSGYEQYF.

This clonotype was observed at least ten times. The chain is built from TRBV28 and TRBJ2-4, with 12 positions matching TRBD2. With 7 bases clipped from V and 8 bases from J, the junction kept 9 bases outside the gene matches. The V gene's germline CDR1 is MDHEN and CDR2 SYDVKM. This CDR3 contains 15 residues. The CDR3 loop reads CASNPSGRARDIQYF. The CDR3 nucleotides read TGTGCCAGCAACCCTAGCGGGAGGGCCCGAGACATTCAGTACTTC.

The rearrangement links TRBV6-2 or TRBV6-3 to TRBJ2-3, with TRBD2 matching over 8 bases. CDR1 is MNHEY, CDR2 SVGEGT, per germline. This CDR3 region has 20 residues. The trim removed 2 bases at V and 1 base at J, leaving 17 bases unmatched. As DNA, the CDR3 is TGTGCCAGCAGTTACCCACCTGGGGTTAGCGGGGCCTCGGGCACAGATACGCAGTATTTT. Protein: CASSYPPGVSGASGTDTQYF.

This clonotype was counted many times. Here the CDR3 DNA reads TGTGCCAGCAGTCAGACAGGGAGGGGGTACAATGAGCAGTTCTTC. Its protein product is CASSQTGRGYNEQFF. The V call is TRBV28, the J call TRBJ2-1, with D perhaps given as TRBD1 or TRBD2 (7 bases each). Trimming removed 5 bases from V and 4 bases from J, with 15 bases in between. This CDR3 has 15 residues. CDR1 is MDHEN, CDR2 SYDVKM, per germline.

The table lists this clonotype with a count of one. A much larger clone lies one base from this, so it may be a read error. The gene calls are TRBV7-2 and TRBJ2-3; the D is unclear. The V and J ends lost 5 bases and 4 bases respectively, with 10 bases between them. This CDR3 is 13 amino acids long. CDR1 SGHTA and CDR2 FQGNSA come from the germline V gene. The CDR3 DNA reads as TGTGCCAGCAGCCGCAGCCCCGCAGATACGCAGTATTTT. Translation gives CASSRSPADTQYF.

This rearrangement joins TRBV19 to TRBJ2-2; D unresolved. The CDR3 spans 16 residues. Deletions cut 1 base from V and 0 bases from J, with 9 bases between. Germline CDR1 and CDR2: LNHDA and SQIVND (reference sequence). CDR3 sequence: CASSIVTYSNTGELFF. As DNA, the CDR3 is TGTGCCAGTAGTATAGTTACCTACTCGAACACCGGGGAGCTGTTTTTT.

In its sample, this clonotype was seen many times. V usage is TRBV5-1 and J usage is TRBJ2-7; D perhaps matches TRBD1 (5 bases). With 2 bases removed from V and 6 bases from J, the gap between germline ends came to 12 bases. This CDR3 region has 13 residues. The germline gives CDR1 SGHRS, CDR2 YFSETQ. The CDR3 region is CASSLKGFGEQYF. CDR3 coding DNA: TGCGCCAGCAGCTTAAAGGGGTTCGGCGAGCAGTACTTC.

The chain links TRBV4-1 to TRBJ2-5, with D hard to call. Germline values: CDR1 MGHRA, CDR2 YSYEKL. Deletions cut 0 bases from V and 0 bases from J, with 11 bases between. This CDR3 is built from 16 residues. The CDR3 bases are TGCGCCAGCAGCCAAGATAGAGGAACAGACCAAGAGACCCAGTACTTC. Protein sequence: CASSQDRGTDQETQYF.

This clonotype has at least ten counts. The J gene is TRBJ2-7, the V gene TRBV18; 7 bases match TRBD1. CDR1 and CDR2 from the germline V gene are KGHSH and LQKENI. CDR3 length: 13 amino acids. V was pared by 6 bases and J by 1 base, with 3 bases of the junction left unmatched. The DNA of the CDR3 is TGTGCCAGCTCCGGGACAGTATCCTACGAGCAGTACTTC. Its translation is CASSGTVSYEQYF.

This chain connects TRBV2 to TRBJ2-1, with D perhaps TRBD2 (6 bases). This CDR3 has 18 residues. Per germline, CDR1 SNHLY and CDR2 FYNNEI. V was cut by 3 bases and J by 0 bases, with 18 bases left in between. CDR3 nucleotides: TGTGCCAGCAGTGATACTAGCTCGGGATATGGCTCCTACAATGAGCAGTTCTTC. Translating it yields CASSDTSSGYGSYNEQFF.

CDR3 loop: CASRVGLAGVGTDTQYF. The CDR3 nucleotides read TGTGCCAGCAGGGTTGGGCTAGCGGGAGTTGGTACAGATACGCAGTATTTT. The rearrangement uses TRBV2 and TRBJ2-3, with 10 bases identical to TRBD2. The V segment lost 6 bases and the J segment 3 bases; nucleotides outside the gene matches: 12. The CDR3 length is 17 residues. Germline assignment: CDR1 SNHLY and CDR2 FYNNEI.

In its sample, this clonotype was seen many times. The chain employs TRBV20-1 and TRBJ2-1; unclear D gene. CDR1 DFQATT and CDR2 SNEGSKA come from the germline V gene (reference sequence). The CDR3 spans 12 residues. Trimming left V 6 bases short and J 6 bases short, with 12 bases between. DNA of the CDR3: TGCAGTGCCCCGGACCAGATCAATGAGCAGTTCTTC. This sequence encodes CSAPDQINEQFF.

In regard to this clonotype: A read error may be the cause here, since a much bigger clone is one base away. CDR3 loop: CSASWLNNEQFF. Here the CDR3 DNA reads TGCAGTGCTAGTTGGCTAAACAATGAGCAGTTCTTC. This chain links TRBV20-1 with TRBJ2-1; no reliable D call. Germline CDR1 reads DFQATT; CDR2 reads SNEGSKA (reference sequence). With 3 bases removed from V and 5 bases from J, the gap between germline ends came to 8 bases. The CDR3 runs to 12 residues.

This clonotype appeared a few times. J is TRBJ1-1 and V is TRBV11-3; 7 bases are a match to TRBD1. The V gene end was trimmed by 4 bases and the J gene end by 1 base; junction bases not matched to a gene: 6. The CDR3 has 15 amino acids. The germline V gene has CDR1 SGHNT and CDR2 YENEEA. CDR3 loop: CASSSPRDRNTEAFF. CDR3 coding DNA: TGTGCCAGCAGCTCCCCTAGGGACAGGAACACTGAAGCTTTCTTT.

In its sample, this clonotype was seen many times. The rearrangement uses TRBV10-3 and TRBJ2-4; no clear D. V was trimmed by 2 bases and J by 2 bases, leaving 7 bases between them. CDR3 length: 14 amino acids. Germline loops: CDR1 ENHRY, CDR2 SYGVKD. The CDR3 DNA reads as TGTGCCATCAGTGAGGACTTCCCCAAAAACATTCAGTACTTC. As protein: CAISEDFPKNIQYF.

The chain employs TRBV19 and TRBJ1-5; weak D call: TRBD1 (5 bases). Germline V gene sequence: CDR1 LNHDA, CDR2 SQIVND (reference sequence). This CDR3 is 14 amino acids long. Deletions cut 7 bases from V and 2 bases from J, with 12 bases between. CDR3: CASMFGGGNQPQHF. The CDR3 region has the DNA TGTGCCAGTATGTTCGGGGGTGGCAATCAGCCCCAGCATTTT. Variable domain in full (rest from reference TRBV19 and TRBJ1-5): DGGITQSPKYLFRKEGQNVTLSCEQNLNHDAMYWYRQDPGQGLRLIYYSQIVNDFQKGDIAEGYSVSREKKESFPLTVTSAQKNPTAFYLCASMFGGGNQPQHFGDGTRLSIL.

This clonotype was detected only a few times. The rearrangement uses TRBV20-1 and TRBJ2-7; 12 bases agree with TRBD2. The CDR3 spans 15 residues. From germline, CDR1 is DFQATT and CDR2 SNEGSKA (reference sequence). The V and J ends lost 4 bases and 6 bases, in that order; junction bases with no gene match: 10. CDR3 sequence reads: CSANPTSGSLREQYF. In DNA form, the CDR3 reads TGCAGTGCTAATCCGACTAGCGGGAGTCTTCGCGAGCAGTACTTC.

This clonotype was observed a handful of times. This chain uses TRBV5-1 with TRBJ1-1, with TRBD1 matching 11 bases. V lost 4 bases, J lost 2 bases, and 7 bases stayed unmatched. The CDR3 sequence is 16 residues long. In germline, CDR1 is SGHRS, CDR2 YFSETQ. As DNA, the CDR3 is TGCGCCAGCAGCCGCCGGACAGGGGGCCCCAACACTGAAGCTTTCTTT. This gives the protein CASSRRTGGPNTEAFF. Drawing the rest from reference TRBV5-1 and TRBJ1-1, the complete variable domain is KAGVTQTPRYLIKTRGQQVTLSCSPISGHRSVSWYQQTPGQGLQFLFEYFSETQRNKGNFPGRFSGRQFSNSRSEMNVSTLELGDSALYLCASSRRTGGPNTEAFFGQGTRLTVV.

The rearrangement uses TRBV18 and TRBJ2-7; D remains ambiguous. CDR1 is KGHSH and CDR2 is LQKENI in the germline V gene. This CDR3 has 13 amino acids. The V end lost 2 bases, the J end lost 3 bases, and 8 bases lay between the germline ends. The CDR3 reads CASSPTADYEQYF. Here the CDR3 DNA reads TGTGCCAGCTCACCAACAGCAGACTACGAGCAGTACTTC.

The chain combines TRBV24-1 with TRBJ2-5; either TRBD1 or TRBD2 may supply D (6 bases each). CDR3 length: 14 amino acids. Germline V gene sequence: CDR1 KGHDR, CDR2 SFDVKD. Trimming cost V 1 base and J 5 bases, with 10 bases left between them. Written as DNA, the CDR3 is TGTGCCACCAGTGATTTAGGGGGGCTTGAGACCCAGTACTTC. As protein: CATSDLGGLETQYF.

A remark on this clonotype: A much larger clone differs by one base, so this may be a read error. The chain uses TRBV12-3 or TRBV12-4 and TRBJ1-5; TRBD1 might be the D (6 bases). V lost 6 bases and J 7 bases, leaving 16 bases between the germline ends. The CDR3 runs 14 residues. The CDR3 sequence: CASSDTGRGQPQHF. As DNA, the CDR3 is TGTGCCAGCAGCGATACAGGGAGAGGGCAGCCCCAGCATTTT.

A note on this clonotype: Relative to the germline gene, one junction end is altered; a read error may explain this. The chain uses TRBV13 and TRBJ2-3, with 8 bases identical to TRBD2. Germline lookup yields CDR1 PRHDT and CDR2 FYEKMQ (reference sequence). CDR3 length: 18 residues. The CDR3 nucleotides are TGTGCCAGCAGCTTCCGGCCTTTTGCGGGAGGTCCCGCAGATATGCAGTATTTT. Its translation: CASSFRPFAGGPADMQYF.

CDR3 nucleotide sequence: TGTGCCTGGAGTGAGGACAGGGACGACACCGGGGAGCTGTTTTTT. This gives the protein CAWSEDRDDTGELFF. The rearrangement joins TRBV30 to TRBJ2-2; 8 bases match TRBD1. The germline V gene encodes CDR1 GTSNPN and CDR2 SVGIG (reference sequence). CDR3 size: 15 residues. Germline trimming cut 1 base from V and 3 bases from J; bases unmatched to any gene: 4. The full variable domain, completed using reference TRBV30 and TRBJ2-2, is SQTIHQWPATLVQPVGSPLSLECTVEGTSNPNLYWYRQAAGRGLQLLFYSVGIGQISSEVPQNLSASRPQDRQFILSSKKLLLSDSGFYLCAWSEDRDDTGELFFGEGSRLTVL.